The text below deals with one T cell receptor (beta chain). Its antigen is unknown. The record has no base qualities; no much larger clone is one base away. The donors were roughly 40 Caucasian individuals from Russia, aged roughly 6 to 100 years, who were systemically healthy. Ten milliliters of peripheral blood were drawn from each donor into EDTA-treated Vacutainer tubes. Ficoll-Paque density-gradient centrifugation was used to isolate PBMCs, with at least 7 million per sample. Trizol reagent was used to extract total RNA from the PBMCs, yielding at least 6 micrograms per sample. Naive CD45RAhigh/CD27high T cell percentages were measured by flow cytometry on a PBMC aliquot from every donor. Counted from cysteine to phenylalanine, this CDR3 has 15 amino acids. Just CDR3 DNA is preserved here, 45 bases in frame from base 1. As encoded in the germline V gene, CDR1 is MNHEY while CDR2 is SVGAGI. This sample is part of a study of blood T cells in healthy people across ages (dated by TCRdb to about 2015). In the study overall: Template switching captured roughly one uniquely barcoded TCR beta cDNA molecule per two T cells in model experiments. To track age-related changes in TCR beta repertoire diversity, the study relied on deep sequencing normalized with unique cDNA molecular identifiers. To avoid experimental bias, donors of different ages were spread randomly across the sequencing lanes. Using the same blood draw, the study looked at two additional independent replicas of 1 million unique cDNA reads for two donors, one aged 18 to 29 and the other aged 80 or older. The donors were split into four age groups: young (average 16 years), middle-aged (about 40), aged (more than 60) and long-lived (approximately 80).

Study-wide conclusions, independent of this receptor: Because the CMV infection status of the donors was unknown, age-related changes in expanded clonotypes may potentially have been confounded. Compared with the aged group, the long-lived group had more naive CD4+ T cells, fewer expanded clones and increased TCR diversity, suggesting age selection. Because profiling used bulk unsorted PBMCs, naive and antigen-experienced compartments could not be compared conclusively. There was a strong correlation between observed TCR beta diversity and the percentage of naive T cells measured by flow cytometry. Estimates of total diversity based on one million sequenced T cells were considered lower bounds and underestimates. Observed TCR beta diversity per million T cells fell roughly linearly with age, and a significant reduction was already apparent by age roughly 40.

The library was prepared using 5' RACE. Sequencing was carried out with an Illumina HiSeq 2500. A second PCR of 7 to 11 cycles was performed with a sample-barcoded 5' primer and a J-beta primer mix. Each TCR beta cDNA molecule received a unique molecular identifier from a template-switch 5' adaptor carrying 12 random nucleotides. Each sample yielded at least 2.5 million CDR3-containing paired-end reads. All of the RNA was converted into first-strand cDNA using the Mint cDNA synthesis kit, with a TRBC-specific oligonucleotide serving as the primer. Following uracil-DNA glycosylase treatment, a first 18-cycle PCR with universal primers M1SS and BC2_uni_R was performed on all cDNA. For the original study's pipeline: For normalization, 1 million high-quality reads were randomly selected from each sample, with every read carrying a distinct molecular identifier. Reads sharing molecular identifiers were discarded rather than binned into consensus sequences. MiTCR, set to a Q25 quality threshold and the strictest error-elimination algorithm, was used for CDR3 identification, clonotype clustering and error correction. Lower-bound total TCR beta diversity was estimated with a nonparametric unseen species model using Euler transformation. In TCRdb, the public reads were trimmed at Q25 with fastp and aligned with MiXCR, with productive beta chains retained. Here each entry gathers all rows of one CDR3 protein and keeps the most common genes and DNA. These V and J calls rely on TCRdb rather than the paper's analysis. The sample includes around 790,000 distinct CDR3 sequences, with 44% observed a single time. The ten largest clones add up to around 21% of the sample.

The source of this sequence is a man between 60 and 75 years old in good health. The source material was blood. The sequence links TRBV6-5 to TRBJ2-7; 10 junctional bases match TRBD1. The better agreement between TRBJ2-5 and the DNA end casts doubt on the J call. The CDR3 reads as follows: CASSSPGTGVKTQYF. The DNA sequence is TGTGCCAGCAGTTCCCCCGGGACAGGGGTGAAGACCCAGTACTTC.